The clone carrying this TCR beta chain occurred a few times. As yet, its antigen is unknown. This sample is drawn from a study of cytomegalovirus exposure and HLA in healthy donors. At the level of the study: Samples from HLA-typed donors yielded approximately 80 million unique TCRs in an early data release.

The primer mix had 60 Vbeta and 13 Jbeta primers. The protocol was immunoSEQ multiplex PCR, while the TCRdb copy is restricted to in-frame clones and leaves out a portion. Altogether more than 150,000 clones are present, approximately 73% being singletons, with the ten largest covering 2% to 2.5%. The study's findings and limits: When analyzed later, a missense DCLRE1C variant was found to be linked to TCR beta V- and J-gene trimming. Later analysis suggested links between common viral pathogens and several top significant clusters. The study listed approximately 160 cytomegalovirus-associated TCR beta chains.

CDR1 MDHEN and CDR2 SYDVKM come from the germline V gene. V was pared by 5 bases and J by 4 bases, with 4 bases of the junction left unmatched. The CDR3 totals 14 residues. Sequencing used PBMCs. The receptor was isolated from a woman in her 30s in good health and CMV-seropositive. The genes are TRBV28 and TRBJ2-7; 11 bases fit TRBD2. The CDR3 DNA follows: TGTGCCAGCAGTCCGACTAGCGGGATTTACGAGCAGTACTTC. This codes for CASSPTSGIYEQYF.